The clone carrying this TCR beta chain is labeled as medium-sized. Antigen unknown. The sample belongs to a study of cytomegalovirus exposure and HLA in healthy donors. Broader study findings: Presence/absence analyses assumed roughly uniform sequencing depth across donors, which may not hold. CMV serostatus stood as the only immune exposure information on hand. Listed as cytomegalovirus-associated were 164 TCR beta chains. Follow-up analysis later connected one missense variant in DCLRE1C with trimming of TCR beta V- and J-genes.

Germline CDR1 reads MDHEN; CDR2 reads SYDVKM. V trimming: 6 bases; J trimming: 4 bases; junction bases outside the gene matches: 3. The CDR3 runs to 15 residues. PCR was performed using 60 Vbeta and 13 Jbeta primers. Produced via immunoSEQ multiplex PCR; TCRdb's table is partial and in-frame only. Found here are approximately 150,000 clones, around 79% of them singletons; the top ten hold around 6.3%. Sequencing was done on a sample of PBMCs. The chain joins TRBV28 to TRBJ2-2, with 12 nucleotides matching TRBD2. This clonotype was sampled from a man between 50 and 59 years old in good health and CMV-seropositive. CDR3 in DNA: TGTGCCAGCAGGCCGACTAGCGGGAGCACCGGGGAGCTGTTTTTT. Encoded protein: CASRPTSGSTGELFF.